The clone carrying this T cell receptor beta chain has just one count. Libraries were prepared by immunoSEQ multiplex PCR; TCRdb keeps only in-frame clonotypes and omits some of them. The sample yields 210,000 or so clones, 84% seen once. This entry belongs to a study of blood T cell repertoires in COVID-19. At the level of the study: The United States, Italy and Spain were the sources of the acute and convalescent COVID-19 samples.

The specimen was peripheral blood. The receptor was isolated from a human donor in a cohort sampled during active COVID-19.

In nucleotides, the CDR3 is TGTGCCAGCAGCTTAGTGATTAGCCGGCCCGGTGTGGGCCAGTACTTC. It codes for CASSLVISRPGVGQYF. This chain connects TRBV7-2 to TRBJ2-5; no firm D call. Germline CDR1 reads SGHTA; CDR2 reads FQGNSA. V lost 1 base to trimming and J lost 10 bases, with 22 bases between them. This CDR3 has 16 residues.